This T cell receptor beta chain originates from a study of tumor and adjacent non-tumor tissue in lung cancer. Germline-derived CDR1 and CDR2 are DFQATT and SNEGSKA (reference sequence). The CDR3 spans 18 residues. Broader study findings: TCR diversity was significantly greater in tumor than normal lung tissue.

Three rounds of nested PCR, following a modified ARM-PCR protocol, produced the TCRbeta library. TCRdb used MiXCR to reprocess the multiplex PCR reads, holding one entry per CDR3 protein. The table shows around 210,000 distinct CDR3 sequences, with 70% to 75% occurring only once. The template was RNA from unsorted bulk tissue. On this clonotype itself: Antigen unknown. Its ends do not fully match the called genes, so a read error is possible.

Input material: lung tumor tissue. The TCR comes from a man between 60 and 70 years old with non-small cell lung cancer. The chain has TRBV20-1 and TRBJ1-6, with D maybe TRBD1 (6 bases). The CDR3 DNA reads as TGCAGTGCTGGACCACGGGTTGGGACACCTAAAATTAATTCACACCTCCACTTT. This sequence encodes CSAGPRVGTPKINSHLHF.